Below are 30 T cell receptor beta chains sequenced from a single sample in a study of cytomegalovirus exposure and HLA in healthy donors (dated by TCRdb to 2015 to 2018). Library preparation employed the immunoSEQ multiplex PCR assay. A mixture of 60 forward primers for TCR Vbeta segments and 13 reverse primers for TCR Jbeta segments was used in the multiplex PCR. This is the immuneACCESS table as TCRdb keeps it, with only in-frame sequences that have V and J called. A part of the clones is gone; compared with another copy, unresolved V genes explain less than half, and the rest is unexplained. The sample has about 190,000 clones on record. The ten largest clones take up roughly 0.98% of the sample. The sample consisted of PBMCs. All receptors derive from a woman aged 30 to 39 in good health and CMV-seropositive.

This chain uses TRBV7-9 with TRBJ1-3; 11 nucleotides agree with TRBD1. The CDR3 runs to 17 residues. Trimming took 2 bases from V and 3 from J; bases not matched to a gene: 6. Germline values: CDR1 SEHNR, CDR2 FQNEAQ (reference sequence). CDR3 sequence: CASSLTGQGAYGNTIYF. The CDR3 DNA follows: TGTGCCAGCAGCTTAACCGGACAGGGGGCCTATGGAAACACCATATATTTT.

The gene calls are TRBV28 and TRBJ2-2, with D perhaps TRBD1 (6 bases). The germline V and J ends were trimmed by 4 bases and 2 bases, with 14 bases remaining between them. Per the germline V gene, CDR1 is MDHEN and CDR2 is SYDVKM. The CDR3 length is 16 residues. Written as DNA, the CDR3 is TGTGCCAGCAGTTCTCCGGGACATACTAACACCGGGGAGCTGTTTTTT. Protein product: CASSSPGHTNTGELFF.

V usage is TRBV30 and J usage is TRBJ1-4; possible D gene TRBD1, 6 bases. This CDR3 has 13 amino acids. The germline CDR1 and CDR2 sequences are GTSNPN and SVGIG (reference sequence). V was clipped by 4 bases and J by 8 bases, with 14 bases between them. CDR3 sequence (DNA): TGTGCCTGGAAGGGGGAAGGGCCAGAAAAACTGTTTTTT. This gives the protein CAWKGEGPEKLFF. Variable domain in full (rest from reference TRBV30 and TRBJ1-4): SQTIHQWPATLVQPVGSPLSLECTVEGTSNPNLYWYRQAAGRGLQLLFYSVGIGQISSEVPQNLSASRPQDRQFILSSKKLLLSDSGFYLCAWKGEGPEKLFFGSGTQLSVL.

The rearrangement links TRBV4-3 to TRBJ1-4, with D perhaps TRBD1 (5 bases). This CDR3 comprises 16 residues. Trimming pared 3 bases from V and 4 bases from J, leaving 15 bases between. Germline CDR1 LGHNA, CDR2 YSLEER. The CDR3 loop is CASSHIRGGSNEKLFF. The CDR3 DNA follows: TGCGCCAGCAGCCACATTCGGGGGGGGAGTAATGAAAAACTGTTTTTT.

The chain couples TRBV28 to TRBJ1-2; D remains ambiguous. V lost 4 bases to trimming and J lost 8 bases, with 8 bases between them. Germline V gene lookup returns CDR1 MDHEN and CDR2 SYDVKM. The CDR3 extends over 11 amino acids. This chain's CDR3 is CASSSDQGYTF. Here the CDR3 DNA reads TGTGCCAGCAGTTCCGATCAGGGCTACACCTTC.

The rearrangement joins TRBV6-6 to TRBJ1-3; TRBD1 matches at 9 bases. The CDR3 length is 13 residues. Germline lookup yields CDR1 MNHNY and CDR2 SVGAGI (reference sequence). V lost 5 bases and J lost 8; bases outside the gene matches: 4. The CDR3 reads CASSDRGSDTIYF. DNA of the CDR3: TGTGCCAGCAGTGACAGGGGGTCGGACACCATATATTTT.

CDR3 in amino acids: CSATDSRYQYF. For the CDR3, the DNA is TGCAGTGCAACGGACTCCAGGTACCAGTACTTC. The gene calls are TRBV20-1 and TRBJ2-7, with TRBD2 as a possible D gene (5 bases). The CDR3 contains 11 residues. Trimming stripped 6 bases from V and 10 bases from J, with 16 bases between. Germline assignment: CDR1 DFQATT and CDR2 SNEGSKA (reference sequence).

The chain employs TRBV23-1 and TRBJ1-5; 10 nucleotides match TRBD1. TRBV23-1 is reported as an ORF; its role is uncertain. The CDR3 contains 16 residues. The V and J ends lost 0 bases and 7 bases, in that order; junction bases with no gene match: 6. DNA of the CDR3: TGCGCCAGCAGTCAATCTCGGGACAGGGGAGGGCAGCCCCAGCATTTT. Protein sequence: CASSQSRDRGGQPQHF.

The J gene is TRBJ2-1, the V gene TRBV19; TRBD2 agrees at 9 bases. V shed 6 bases, J shed 13 bases, and the junction held 7 bases outside the gene matches. CDR1 is LNHDA, CDR2 SQIVND, per germline (reference sequence). The CDR3 contains 12 residues. DNA of the CDR3: TGTGCCAGTAGACTAGGGGGGACTAGCCAGTTCTTC. Protein sequence: CASRLGGTSQFF.

This sequence joins TRBV4-1 and TRBJ1-2, with TRBD1 identical over 7 bases. CDR3 length equals 16 residues. CDR1 is MGHRA and CDR2 is YSYEKL in the germline V gene. After removal of 3 bases from V and 6 bases from J, the junction contained 13 bases not matched to a gene. CDR3 sequence: CASSHLLRRQGDGYTF. The CDR3 DNA reads as TGCGCCAGCAGCCATCTCCTACGGAGACAGGGCGATGGCTACACCTTC.

The V and J genes are TRBV25-1 and TRBJ1-1, with 8 bases matching TRBD1. The CDR3 is made up of 13 amino acids. Trimming removed 6 bases from V and 5 bases from J; junction bases left unmatched: 5. Per germline, CDR1 MGHDK and CDR2 SYGVNS. CDR3 bases: TGTGCCAGCAGCATACAGGGGGATACTGAAGCTTTCTTT. Translated: CASSIQGDTEAFF.

The chain combines TRBV9 with TRBJ1-1; D is ambiguous. The germline CDR1 and CDR2 sequences are SGDLS and YYNGEE. Between the trimmed V and J ends, which lost 3 bases and 11 bases, there was a span of 14 bases. CDR3 size: 12 residues. The CDR3 loop is CASSDLRVDAFF. The CDR3 DNA follows: TGTGCCAGCAGCGATCTGAGGGTGGACGCTTTCTTT.

V gene TRBV11-2 combines with J gene TRBJ2-3, with 12 bases aligning to TRBD2. With V trimmed by 4 bases and J by 1 base, 9 bases remained unmatched. CDR1 SGHAT and CDR2 FQNNGV come from the germline V gene. The CDR3 has 18 residues. DNA of the CDR3: TGTGCCAGCAGCTCACTAGCGGGGGGCCTAGGGGGCACAGATACGCAGTATTTT. Translation gives CASSSLAGGLGGTDTQYF.

The rearrangement joins TRBV28 to TRBJ2-7; 9 bases line up with TRBD1. The ends lost 0 bases at V and 3 bases at J; junction bases unmatched: 6. CDR3 length: 16 residues. Per the germline V gene, CDR1 is MDHEN and CDR2 is SYDVKM. DNA for the CDR3: TGTGCCAGCAGTTTATGGGGGACAGGGACGTACTACGAGCAGTACTTC. This gives the protein CASSLWGTGTYYEQYF.

The chain couples TRBV4-1 to TRBJ2-5; no reliable D call. Germline V gives CDR1 MGHRA, CDR2 YSYEKL. The V end lost 4 bases, the J end lost 3 bases, and 15 bases lay between the germline ends. The CDR3 has 15 residues. Here the CDR3 reads CASSPSWHHKETQYF. For the CDR3, the DNA is TGCGCCAGCAGCCCCTCCTGGCACCACAAAGAGACCCAGTACTTC.

The V gene is TRBV13, the J gene TRBJ2-2; 8 nucleotides align to TRBD1. The CDR3 is 19 residues long. The trim removed 4 bases at V and 2 bases at J, leaving 15 bases unmatched. CDR1 and CDR2 (germline): PRHDT, FYEKMQ (reference sequence). The CDR3 sequence: CASSSYPPGQEANTGELFF. The CDR3 coding sequence is TGTGCCAGCAGCTCTTATCCTCCGGGACAGGAGGCAAACACCGGGGAGCTGTTTTTT.

The chain combines TRBV15 with TRBJ2-6; D gene ambiguous. V gave up 0 bases and J gave up 0 bases, with 3 bases separating them. This CDR3 region has 15 residues. Germline V gene sequence: CDR1 LNHNV, CDR2 YYDKDF (reference sequence). The DNA of the CDR3 is TGTGCCACCAGCAGAGATCTCTCTGGGGCCAACGTCCTGACTTTC. Amino acids: CATSRDLSGANVLTF.

This sequence joins TRBV5-6 and TRBJ2-5; D might be TRBD1 (6 bases). The CDR3 runs 14 residues. V was pared by 1 base and J by 3 bases, with 10 bases between. In germline, CDR1 is SGHDT, CDR2 YYEEEE. CDR3 sequence reads: CASSLRAGEETQYF. In nucleotides, the CDR3 is TGTGCCAGCAGCTTGCGGGCAGGGGAAGAGACCCAGTACTTC.

The genes are TRBV5-1 and TRBJ2-3, with a possible D match to TRBD2 (6 bases). The CDR3 runs 15 residues. Looked up from germline, CDR1 is SGHRS and CDR2 is YFSETQ. With 3 bases removed from V and 6 bases from J, the gap between germline ends came to 17 bases. CDR3 DNA sequence: TGCGCCAGCAGCTACCGCGGGACCGAGGAGGATACGCAGTATTTT. Translating gives CASSYRGTEEDTQYF.

CDR3 protein: CASTTSGFTSTDTQYF. The CDR3 coding sequence is TGTGCCAGCACTACTAGCGGTTTCACTAGCACAGATACGCAGTATTTT. The chain links TRBV28 to TRBJ2-3, with 8 bases identical to TRBD2. The CDR3 contains 16 residues. Germline loops: CDR1 MDHEN, CDR2 SYDVKM. The V segment lost 7 bases and the J segment 0 bases; nucleotides outside the gene matches: 9. The full variable domain, its missing parts supplied by reference TRBV28 and TRBJ2-3, is DVKVTQSSRYLVKRTGEKVFLECVQDMDHENMFWYRQDPGLGLRLIYFSYDVKMKEKGDIPEGYSVSREKKERFSLILESASTNQTSMYLCASTTSGFTSTDTQYFGPGTRLTVL.

This chain joins TRBV27 and TRBJ1-5; D perhaps matches TRBD1 (5 bases). V shed 6 bases and J shed 3 bases, with 12 bases lying between them. Germline values: CDR1 MNHEY, CDR2 SMNVEV (reference sequence). The CDR3 spans 14 residues. This CDR3 reads CASRRGDLNQPQHF. Here the CDR3 DNA reads TGTGCCAGCAGACGGGGGGACCTCAATCAGCCCCAGCATTTT.

This rearrangement joins TRBV27 to TRBJ2-2, with 7 bases fitting TRBD1. The V and J ends lost 4 bases and 5 bases, in that order; junction bases with no gene match: 7. Germline CDR1 and CDR2: MNHEY and SMNVEV (reference sequence). CDR3 length: 15 amino acids. The CDR3 spells CASSSANRGTGELFF. In DNA, the CDR3 is TGTGCCAGCAGTTCGGCCAACAGGGGAACCGGGGAGCTGTTTTTT.

This chain links TRBV2 with TRBJ2-5; 9 bases are a match to TRBD2. With the DNA end fitting TRBJ2-7 better, the J assignment may be wrong. CDR1 and CDR2 from the germline V gene are SNHLY and FYNNEI. This CDR3 spans 15 amino acids. CDR3 DNA: TGTGCCAGCAGTGAAGCGGCGGGAGGGCCCTACGAGCAGTACTTC. It is translated as CASSEAAGGPYEQYF.

As regards this clone: The junction differs from germline at one of its ends, possibly a read error. This sample also contains other DNA sequences that code for the same CDR3. J is TRBJ1-1 and V is TRBV15; 8 bases are a match to TRBD1. The CDR3 totals 15 residues. The germline V gene has CDR1 LNHNV and CDR2 YYDKDF (reference sequence). In nucleotides, the CDR3 is TGTGCCACCAGCGCCCGACAGGGGTGGAACACTGAAGCTTTCTTC. Residues: CATSARQGWNTEAFF.

V gene TRBV14 combines with J gene TRBJ2-7; 7 bases fit TRBD1. The CDR3 extends over 15 amino acids. Per germline, CDR1 SGHDN and CDR2 FVKESK. J gave up 7 bases and V 3 bases, and 12 bases lay outside the gene matches. DNA for the CDR3: TGTGCCAGCAGCCACCCAAGACAGGGACCCACGGAGCAGTACTTC. It encodes CASSHPRQGPTEQYF.

The rearrangement uses TRBV5-1 and TRBJ2-2, with D possibly matching TRBD2 (6 bases). The CDR3 extends over 18 amino acids. Germline loops: CDR1 SGHRS, CDR2 YFSETQ. V lost 0 bases and J 5 bases, leaving 20 bases between the germline ends. The CDR3 loop is CASSLVPPGAGVTGELFF. The DNA of the CDR3 is TGCGCCAGCAGCTTGGTTCCCCCAGGAGCGGGCGTTACCGGGGAGCTGTTTTTT.

The DNA of the CDR3 is TGTGCCAGCAGCTTAAGAGGGAGGTCAGCGGGTGTATCCTACAATGAGCAGTTCTTC. As protein: CASSLRGRSAGVSYNEQFF. The genes are TRBV7-6 and TRBJ2-1; D is perhaps TRBD2 (6 bases). Per the germline V gene, CDR1 is SGHVS and CDR2 is FNYEAQ. The CDR3 runs to 19 residues. Trimming removed 2 bases from V and 1 base from J, with 21 bases in between. Filled out from reference TRBV7-6 and TRBJ2-1, the complete variable domain reads GAGVSQSPRYKVTKRGQDVALRCDPISGHVSLYWYRQALGQGPEFLTYFNYEAQQDKSGLPNDRFSAERPEGSISTLTIQRTEQRDSAMYRCASSLRGRSAGVSYNEQFFGPGTRLTVL.

This chain joins TRBV4-1 and TRBJ2-2; TRBD1 matches 8 bases. V shed 4 bases, J shed 1 base, and the junction held 11 bases outside the gene matches. In germline, CDR1 is MGHRA, CDR2 YSYEKL. The CDR3 spans 18 residues. The CDR3 loop is CASSLLGPDRGNTGELFF. The CDR3 coding sequence is TGCGCCAGCAGCCTCCTAGGCCCTGACAGGGGGAACACCGGGGAGCTGTTTTTT.

The V and J genes are TRBV7-5 and TRBJ1-5; TRBD1 is taken as the D call from the table, unchecked against the DNA. TRBV7-5 is given as a pseudogene. The CDR3 loop spans 17 amino acids. CDR3: CVRSDPVDRALNQPQHF. In DNA, the CDR3 is TGTGTCAGAAGCGATCCCGTGGACAGGGCTTTAAATCAGCCCCAGCATTTT.

The rearrangement links TRBV5-1 to TRBJ2-7; perhaps TRBD2 as D (6 bases). The CDR3 runs to 15 residues. The V end lost 3 bases, the J end lost 4 bases, and 17 bases lay between the germline ends. The germline V gene has CDR1 SGHRS and CDR2 YFSETQ. DNA for the CDR3: TGCGCCAGCAGCTGGGCCCATGGGGGGATTTACGAGCAGTACTTC. As protein: CASSWAHGGIYEQYF.